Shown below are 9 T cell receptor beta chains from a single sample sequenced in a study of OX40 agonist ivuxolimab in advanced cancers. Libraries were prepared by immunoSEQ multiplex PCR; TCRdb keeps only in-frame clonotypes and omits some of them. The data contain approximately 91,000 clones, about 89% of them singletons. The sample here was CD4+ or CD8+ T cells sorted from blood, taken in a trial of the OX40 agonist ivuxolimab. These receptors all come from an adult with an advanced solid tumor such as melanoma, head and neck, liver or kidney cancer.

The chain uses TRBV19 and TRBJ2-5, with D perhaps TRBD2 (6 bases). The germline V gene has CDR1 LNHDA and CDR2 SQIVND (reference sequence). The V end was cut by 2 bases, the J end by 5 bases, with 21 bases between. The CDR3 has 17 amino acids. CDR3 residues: CASSIFSSPIGGETQYF. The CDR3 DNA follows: TGTGCCAGTAGTATATTCTCTAGTCCTATTGGAGGGGAGACCCAGTACTTC. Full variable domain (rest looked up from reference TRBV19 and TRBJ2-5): DGGITQSPKYLFRKEGQNVTLSCEQNLNHDAMYWYRQDPGQGLRLIYYSQIVNDFQKGDIAEGYSVSREKKESFPLTVTSAQKNPTAFYLCASSIFSSPIGGETQYFGPGTRLLVL.

The CDR3 loop reads CASSGGERGRHEQFF. The CDR3 DNA follows: TGTGCCAGCAGTGGAGGAGAGCGAGGAAGGCATGAGCAGTTCTTC. The chain recombines TRBV6-4 with TRBJ2-1, with D unclear. CDR1 is MRHNA and CDR2 is SNTAGT in the germline V gene. This CDR3 has 15 amino acids. With 4 bases removed from V and 8 bases from J, the gap between germline ends came to 18 bases.

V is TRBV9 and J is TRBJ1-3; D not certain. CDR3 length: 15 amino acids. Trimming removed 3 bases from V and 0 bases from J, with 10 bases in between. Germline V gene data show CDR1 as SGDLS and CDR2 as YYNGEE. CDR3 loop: CASSAGGLSGNTIYF. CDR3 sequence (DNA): TGTGCCAGCAGCGCCGGTGGGCTCTCTGGAAACACCATATATTTT.

The CDR3, as DNA: TGTGCCAGCAGTGAGGAGACAGGGACTGAAGCTTTCTTT. Its translation: CASSEETGTEAFF. This chain uses TRBV6-4 with TRBJ1-1; TRBD1 matches at 7 bases. Losses at the gene ends were 3 bases for V and 5 bases for J; bases not matched to a gene: 3. Germline-derived CDR1 and CDR2 are MRHNA and SNTAGT. The CDR3 extends over 13 amino acids.

The CDR3 is CASSFSIGGSGTDTQYF. In DNA, the CDR3 is TGCGCCAGCAGCTTTTCGATTGGGGGGAGTGGCACAGATACGCAGTATTTT. The chain carries TRBV5-1 and TRBJ2-3; possible D gene TRBD2, 6 bases. Germline V gene data show CDR1 as SGHRS and CDR2 as YFSETQ. The CDR3 has 17 residues. V lost 2 bases and J lost 1, with 17 bases in between.

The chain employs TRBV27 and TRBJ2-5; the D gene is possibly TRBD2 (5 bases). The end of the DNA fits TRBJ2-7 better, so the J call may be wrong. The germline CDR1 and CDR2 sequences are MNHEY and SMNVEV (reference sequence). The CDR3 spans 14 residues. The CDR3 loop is CASTVALSSYEQYF. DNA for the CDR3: TGTGCCAGCACAGTAGCGCTAAGCTCCTACGAGCAGTACTTC.

This chain's CDR3 is CASSIEPGFGAEAFF. CDR3 nucleotides: TGTGCCAGCAGCATCGAACCCGGCTTTGGGGCTGAAGCTTTCTTT. The chain joins TRBV11-2 to TRBJ1-1; D not resolved. V dropped 5 bases and J dropped 6 bases, with 19 bases sitting between them. Germline CDR1 SGHAT, CDR2 FQNNGV. The CDR3 totals 15 residues.

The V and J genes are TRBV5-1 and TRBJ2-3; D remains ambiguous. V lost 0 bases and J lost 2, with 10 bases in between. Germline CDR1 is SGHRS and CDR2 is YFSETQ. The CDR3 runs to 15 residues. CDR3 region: CASSLAARVTDTQYF. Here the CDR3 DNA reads TGCGCCAGCAGCTTGGCAGCCCGAGTCACAGATACGCAGTATTTT.

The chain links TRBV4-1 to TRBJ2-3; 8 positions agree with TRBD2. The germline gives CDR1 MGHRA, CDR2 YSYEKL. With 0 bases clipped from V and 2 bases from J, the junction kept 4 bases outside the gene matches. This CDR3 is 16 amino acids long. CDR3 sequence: CASSQETSGYTDTQYF. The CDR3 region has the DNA TGCGCCAGCAGCCAAGAAACTAGCGGCTACACAGATACGCAGTATTTT.